This TCR beta chain derives from a study of T-cell reconstitution after alpha-beta-depleted transplantation in children. This clonotype was detected ten times or more. CDR1 DFQATT and CDR2 SNEGSKA come from the germline V gene (reference sequence). The V gene lost 3 bases and the J gene lost 4 bases, with 12 bases spanning the gap. The CDR3 spans 13 residues. It was with unique molecular identifiers that the TCRbeta library was prepared. TCRdb fed the PCR reads into MiXCR, producing one record per CDR3 protein. Found here are some 590,000 distinct CDR3 sequences, roughly 10% of them singletons; the top ten hold roughly 3.9%.

This chain links TRBV20-1 with TRBJ2-5; TRBD2 is a possible D gene (6 bases). This clonotype was sampled from a human donor who donated a stem cell graft to a child with acute myeloid leukemia. Sequenced here: PBMCs from the stem cell graft donor, sampled from the stem cell graft. CDR3 protein: CSASGRGSETQYF. The CDR3 nucleotides are TGCAGTGCTAGCGGGAGAGGATCAGAGACCCAGTACTTC.